This entry is about one T cell receptor (beta chain). Antigen: not known. Trimming at V came to 0 bases and at J to 4 bases, leaving 5 bases not matched to a gene. CDR3 length: 15 residues. The germline V gene has CDR1 SGDLS and CDR2 YYNGEE. The data stem from a study of chemoradiotherapy in HPV16-positive cancers. On the study more broadly: Candidate HPV-specific clones and shared TCR motifs came from a couple of HPV16-positive patients.

The data were produced by immunoSEQ multiplex PCR, yet TCRdb's version contains in-frame clones alone and is incomplete. Among approximately 11,000 clones listed, roughly 76% were seen once. Study-wide results and limits: Better recurrence-free survival went with HPV-responsive T-cell expansion in HPV16-positive patients. Candidate HPV-specific clones and E7-related TCR motifs grew in tumor during treatment.

The sequence was collected from a human donor with HPV-associated anogenital cancer. Sampling was conducted from a patient who underwent chemoradiotherapy. The chain carries TRBV9 and TRBJ2-5; 8 nucleotides agree with TRBD2. The CDR3 is CASSVAGGAAETQYF. As DNA, the CDR3 is TGTGCCAGCAGCGTAGCGGGGGGGGCCGCAGAGACCCAGTACTTC.